This T cell receptor beta chain was observed in a study of beta chain features in type 1 diabetes. Study-wide findings and caveats: Among type 1 diabetes patients, VDJ junctions had fewer insertions and more deletions. Here, the possible influence of HLA type (on TCRB rearrangement) remained unresolved. The similarity of naive, central memory and Treg TCRB repertoires appeared greater among patients than among healthy donors.

Every bit of the isolated RNA underwent reverse transcription, so sequencing read expressed TCRB transcripts. TCRdb keeps only in-frame clones here, not all; method: immunoSEQ multiplex PCR. The table has some 410,000 clones, approximately 13% seen once. Germline V gives CDR1 SGDLS, CDR2 YYNGEE. Trimming pared 4 bases from V and 8 bases from J, leaving 18 bases between. The CDR3 is made up of 15 amino acids. As for this clone: Its antigen remains unknown.

The chain combines TRBV9 with TRBJ1-4; the D gene is possibly TRBD1 (5 bases). The sequenced sample was naive CD4+ T cells from blood. The TCR comes from a man younger than 45 in good health. In DNA form, the CDR3 reads TGTGCCAGCAGCCCACGGGACCTCCTGATAGAAAAACTGTTTTTT. This sequence encodes CASSPRDLLIEKLFF. The full variable domain, rest sourced from reference TRBV9 and TRBJ1-4, is DSGVTQTPKHLITATGQRVTLRCSPRSGDLSVYWYQQSLDQGLQFLIQYYNGEERAKGNILERFSAQQFPDLHSELNLSSLELGDSALYFCASSPRDLLIEKLFFGSGTQLSVL.